This T cell receptor (beta chain) was identified during a study of shared clonotypes between healthy human individuals (dated by TCRdb to the early 2020s). For the study in its entirety: The cohort included three men and a couple of women between 18 and 49 years of age. Per donor, three plates each were used for CD4 naive and CD4 memory, two for CD8 naive, and one for CD8 memory. The study deeply sequenced blood TCR repertoires of about 5 healthy adults to estimate repertoire size and the extent of clonotype sharing between individuals. To increase sequencing depth and limit assay-specific biases, TCR repertoire library preparation and sequencing were carried out by different laboratories using diverse techniques. Between about 0.8 and 9.5 billion PBMCs per donor were obtained by leukapheresis.

Beyond this particular receptor, the publication reports: Rarefaction of sorted-subset datasets indicated incomplete sequencing despite the large sequencing depth. The genetic and exposure-history diversity represented was limited by the small number of donors. Pairwise subsampling led to the expectation that sequencing depth would affect the degree of clonotype sharing among donors. Sampling was restricted to blood, and TCR repertoires in tissue are likely to differ from TCR repertoires in blood. Clonotypes shared by all four sorted-subset donors showed higher generation probabilities than non-shared clonotypes. When four donors were compared, the shared fraction of clonotypes was about 5.5% for naive CD4, 3% to 4% for naive CD8, 2.3% for memory CD4, and 0.4% for memory CD8. Larger estimated clonotype richness was generally found for naive subsets than for memory subsets.

In the case of this clone: Its antigen specificity is not known. Base qualities are not at hand, and no much larger clone is one base apart.

The CDR3 runs 16 amino acids, cysteine and phenylalanine included. CDR3 DNA is the only sequence kept; it has 48 bases, read in frame from the first base. The germline V gene sets CDR1 to SGHTA and CDR2 to FQGNSA. The junction shows trimming of 6 bases on V and 7 bases on J, and the gene matches do not reach 9 bases of it. Healthy HIV-negative adults with no recently reported acute infections or vaccinations were included as donors. All donors were Caucasian adults living in Nashville, Tennessee, USA. CD4+ T cells were enriched through magnetic negative selection, after which naive cells were positively selected on CD45RA and the remaining negative fraction served as the memory subset. Blood was collected by leukapheresis, and PBMCs were isolated by Ficoll-Histopaque density gradient centrifugation and then cryopreserved in liquid nitrogen vapor phase. Analytical flow cytometry was used to check the purity and quantity of every magnetically sorted T cell population. Each sorted fraction had its genomic DNA isolated and then quantified by UV absorbance on a Nanodrop 2000c.

Using the deep immunoSEQ assay, TCR CDR3 regions were amplified from genomic DNA by multiplex PCR. For each cell subset, the extracted genomic DNA was distributed evenly across all wells of several immunoSEQ 96-well plates, and each plate served as one replicate. For sorted subsets, around 0.2 ug genomic DNA, equal to some 30,000 T cell genomes, was loaded into each replicate PCR. Purified libraries were quantified with a Qubit 3.0 fluorometer, sized on a Bioanalyzer 2100, and re-quantified with the KAPA Library Quantification kit. Every immunoSEQ 96-well plate was sequenced on a separate single-read 150-cycle Illumina NextSeq 550 flow cell. The original methods were these. The immunoSEQ output contained only junctional sequences without quality scores, so filtering could not match that applied to full-length reads. Sequences were annotated with PyIR, a Python wrapper for IgBLAST v1.9, and V/J genes and CDR3 were assigned using IMGT germline references. Reads with weak V/J assignments (E-value above 1e-6), missing CDR3, stop codons, out-of-frame junctions, or ambiguous translated residues were removed. V3J clonotypes were defined as sequences sharing the same inferred V gene, J gene, and CDR3 amino acid sequence. Percentage overlap between repertoires was computed as shared unique clonotypes divided by the size of the smaller repertoire. Three approaches were used to assess repertoire richness: RTK rarefaction, the Chao1 estimator, and Recon v2.1 estimates of unobserved clonotypes. Generation probabilities for all TCRbeta clonotypes obtained by the gDNA method from a few donors were computed using OLGA. TCRdb took this table from immuneACCESS and kept in-frame rearrangements with V and J called. Such tables lack part of the clones; where checked against another copy, unresolved V genes explain under half of the gap, and the rest is unexplained. Clone size and the V and J calls come from that table; the DNA yielded D and trimming. This sample has about 2.4 million clones in its table, and approximately 94% of those were observed once. The ten largest clones take up over 0.12% of the sample.

This receptor chain uses TRBV7-2 and TRBJ2-2, with 12 bases aligning to TRBD1. This receptor was taken from a man aged 18-30 years in good health. Sequencing input: naive CD4+ T cells sorted from blood. This specimen's cell subset or site label, interpreted: CD45RA+ positively selected. The CDR3 region reads CASRISGTGGGGELFF. The base sequence is TGTGCCAGCAGGATCTCCGGGACAGGGGGCGGCGGGGAGCTGTTTTTT.